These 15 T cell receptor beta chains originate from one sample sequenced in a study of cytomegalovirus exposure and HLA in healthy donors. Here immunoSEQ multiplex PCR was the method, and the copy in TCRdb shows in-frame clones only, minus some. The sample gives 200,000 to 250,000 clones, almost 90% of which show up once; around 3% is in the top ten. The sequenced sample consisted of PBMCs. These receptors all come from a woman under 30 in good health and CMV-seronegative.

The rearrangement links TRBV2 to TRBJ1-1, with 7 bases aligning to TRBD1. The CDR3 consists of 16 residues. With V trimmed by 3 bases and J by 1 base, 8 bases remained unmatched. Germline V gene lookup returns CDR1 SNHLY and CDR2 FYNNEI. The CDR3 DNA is TGTGCCAGCAGTGACCCAGACAGGGCGACGAACACTGAAGCTTTCTTT. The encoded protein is CASSDPDRATNTEAFF.

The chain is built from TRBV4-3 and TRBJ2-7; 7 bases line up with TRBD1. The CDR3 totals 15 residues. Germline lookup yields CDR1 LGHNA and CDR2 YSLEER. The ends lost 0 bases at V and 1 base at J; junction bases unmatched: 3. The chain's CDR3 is CASSQDRRGSYEQYF. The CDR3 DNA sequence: TGCGCCAGCAGCCAAGATCGCAGGGGGTCCTACGAGCAGTACTTC.

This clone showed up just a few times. CDR3 DNA sequence: TGTGCCAGCAGCCAAGACGGGACAGATCCCTACACCTTC. This codes for CASSQDGTDPYTF. V gene TRBV4-2 combines with J gene TRBJ1-2; TRBD1 matches at 7 bases. CDR1 and CDR2 from the germline V gene are LGHNA and YNFKEQ. This CDR3 region has 13 residues. V shed 0 bases, J shed 10 bases, and the junction held 5 bases outside the gene matches.

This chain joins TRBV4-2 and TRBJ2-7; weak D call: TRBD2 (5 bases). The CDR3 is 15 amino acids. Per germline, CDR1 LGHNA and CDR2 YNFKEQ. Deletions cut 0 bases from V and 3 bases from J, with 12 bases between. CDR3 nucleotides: TGTGCCAGCAGCCAAGAAGCGAGGGATTACTACGAGCAGTACTTC. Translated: CASSQEARDYYEQYF.

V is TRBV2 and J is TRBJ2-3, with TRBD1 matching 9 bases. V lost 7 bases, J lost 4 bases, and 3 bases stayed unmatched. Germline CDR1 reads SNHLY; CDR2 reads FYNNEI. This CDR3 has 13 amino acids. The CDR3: CASNRGRPDTQYF. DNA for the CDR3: TGTGCCAGCAACAGGGGGCGCCCAGATACGCAGTATTTT. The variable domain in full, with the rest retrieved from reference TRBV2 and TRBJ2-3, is EPEVTQTPSHQVTQMGQEVILRCVPISNHLYFYWYRQILGQKVEFLVSFYNNEISEKSEIFDDQFSVERPDGSNFTLKIRSTKLEDSAMYFCASNRGRPDTQYFGPGTRLTVL.

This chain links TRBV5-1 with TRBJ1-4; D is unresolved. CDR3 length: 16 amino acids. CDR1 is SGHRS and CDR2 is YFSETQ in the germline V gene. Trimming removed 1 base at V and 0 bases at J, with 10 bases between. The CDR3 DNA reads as TGCGCCAGCAGCTTGAACCGTCGAGCAACTAATGAAAAACTGTTTTTT. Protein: CASSLNRRATNEKLFF.

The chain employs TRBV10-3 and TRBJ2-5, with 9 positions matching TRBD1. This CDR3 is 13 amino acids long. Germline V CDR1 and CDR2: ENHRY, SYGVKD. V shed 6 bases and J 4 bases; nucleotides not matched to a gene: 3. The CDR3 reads CAIRPGQGETQYF. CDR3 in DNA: TGTGCCATCAGGCCGGGACAGGGAGAGACCCAGTACTTC.

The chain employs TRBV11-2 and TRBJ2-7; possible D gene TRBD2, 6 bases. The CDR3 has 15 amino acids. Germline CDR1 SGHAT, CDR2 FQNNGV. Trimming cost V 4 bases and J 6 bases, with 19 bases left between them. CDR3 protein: CASSSLGGLLFEQYF. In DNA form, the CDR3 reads TGTGCCAGCAGCTCATTGGGAGGACTCCTCTTCGAGCAGTACTTC.

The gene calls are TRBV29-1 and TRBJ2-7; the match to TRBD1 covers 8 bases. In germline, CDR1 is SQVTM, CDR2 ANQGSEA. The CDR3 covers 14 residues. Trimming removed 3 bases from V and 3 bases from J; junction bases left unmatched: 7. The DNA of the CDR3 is TGCAGCGTTGAGTACCCAGGGGGCAACTACGAGCAGTACTTC. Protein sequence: CSVEYPGGNYEQYF.

The CDR3 sequence: CSVAGTGHYEQYF. DNA of the CDR3: TGCAGCGTTGCCGGGACAGGTCACTACGAGCAGTACTTC. The chain is built from TRBV29-1 and TRBJ2-7; 8 bases match TRBD1. This CDR3 contains 13 residues. CDR1 is SQVTM, CDR2 ANQGSEA, per germline. The trim removed 4 bases at V and 3 bases at J, leaving 5 bases unmatched.

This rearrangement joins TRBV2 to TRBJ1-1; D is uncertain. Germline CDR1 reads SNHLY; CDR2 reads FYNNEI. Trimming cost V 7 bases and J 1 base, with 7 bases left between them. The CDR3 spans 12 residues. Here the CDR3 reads CASNLGNTEAFF. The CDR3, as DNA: TGTGCCAGCAACCTAGGGAACACTGAAGCTTTCTTT.

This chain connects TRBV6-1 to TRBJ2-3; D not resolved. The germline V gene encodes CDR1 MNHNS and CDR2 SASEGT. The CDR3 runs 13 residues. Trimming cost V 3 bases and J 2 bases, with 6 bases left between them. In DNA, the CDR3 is TGTGCCAGCAGTGACAGTGACACAGATACGCAGTATTTT. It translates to CASSDSDTDTQYF.

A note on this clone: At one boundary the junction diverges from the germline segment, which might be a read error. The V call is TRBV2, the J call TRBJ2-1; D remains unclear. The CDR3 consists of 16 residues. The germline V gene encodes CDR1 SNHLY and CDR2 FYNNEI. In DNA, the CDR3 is TGTGCCAGCAGGGAAGGCCTTCCCCCAGTCCACAATGAGCAGTTCTTC. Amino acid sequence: CASREGLPPVHNEQFF.

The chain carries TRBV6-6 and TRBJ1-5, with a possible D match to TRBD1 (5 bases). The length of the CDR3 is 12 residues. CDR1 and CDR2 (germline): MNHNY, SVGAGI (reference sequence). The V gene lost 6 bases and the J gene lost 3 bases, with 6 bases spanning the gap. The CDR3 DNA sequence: TGTGCCAGCAGACAGGACAATCAGCCCCAGCATTTT. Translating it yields CASRQDNQPQHF.

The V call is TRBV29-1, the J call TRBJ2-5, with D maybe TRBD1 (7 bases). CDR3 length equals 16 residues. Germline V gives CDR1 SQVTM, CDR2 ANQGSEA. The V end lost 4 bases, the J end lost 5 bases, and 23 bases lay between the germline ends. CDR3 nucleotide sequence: TGCAGCGTTGGCGGGGCTCCCGGGACAGTCTCGGAGACCCAGTACTTC. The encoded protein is CSVGGAPGTVSETQYF.